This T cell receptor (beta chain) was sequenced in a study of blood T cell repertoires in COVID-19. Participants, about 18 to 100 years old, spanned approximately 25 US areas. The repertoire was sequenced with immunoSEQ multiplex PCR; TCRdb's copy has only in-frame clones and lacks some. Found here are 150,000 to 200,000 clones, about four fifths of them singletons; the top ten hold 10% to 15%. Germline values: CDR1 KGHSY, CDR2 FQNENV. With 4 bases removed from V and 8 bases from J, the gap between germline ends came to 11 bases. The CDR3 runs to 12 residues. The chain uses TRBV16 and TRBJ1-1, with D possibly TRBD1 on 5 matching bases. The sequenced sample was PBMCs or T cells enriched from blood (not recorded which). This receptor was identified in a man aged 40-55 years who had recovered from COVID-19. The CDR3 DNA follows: TGTGCCAGCAGCCGCGGGACCGCCGAAGCTTTCTTT. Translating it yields CASSRGTAEAFF.